This T cell receptor beta chain stems from a study of blood T cell repertoires in COVID-19. Measured with immunoSEQ multiplex PCR; TCRdb has only the in-frame clones, and not every one. The table shows about 170,000 clones, with around four fifths occurring only once. CDR1 SGHTA and CDR2 FQGNSA come from the germline V gene. This CDR3 contains 17 residues. V lost 5 bases and J lost 4, with 18 bases in between. This clonotype was obtained from a woman aged 60 to 75 with acute or convalescent COVID-19. Sequenced input: peripheral blood. The J gene is TRBJ2-6, the V gene TRBV7-2; a weak D match, TRBD1 (6 bases). CDR3 DNA sequence: TGTGCCAGCAGCCAGTGGGGACAACCGGCCGGGGCCAACGTCCTGACTTTC. Translating gives CASSQWGQPAGANVLTF.